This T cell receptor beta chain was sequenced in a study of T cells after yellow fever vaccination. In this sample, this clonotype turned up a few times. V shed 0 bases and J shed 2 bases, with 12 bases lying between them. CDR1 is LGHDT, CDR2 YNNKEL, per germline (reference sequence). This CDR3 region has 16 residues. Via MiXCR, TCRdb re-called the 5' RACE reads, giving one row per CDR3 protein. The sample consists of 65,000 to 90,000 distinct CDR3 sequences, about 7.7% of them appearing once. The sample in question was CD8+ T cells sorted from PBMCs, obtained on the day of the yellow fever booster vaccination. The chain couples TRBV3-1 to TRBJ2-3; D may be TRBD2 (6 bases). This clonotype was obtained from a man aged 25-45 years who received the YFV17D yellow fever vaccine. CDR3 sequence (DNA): TGTGCCAGCAGCCAAGATAGCCTAGCGAACACAGATACGCAGTATTTT. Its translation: CASSQDSLANTDTQYF.